A single sample is the source of the 12 T cell receptor beta chains below, sequenced in a study of Ad26.COV2.S vaccination and SARS-CoV-2 variants (dated by TCRdb to about 2021). The method behind the library was the immunoSEQ multiplex PCR assay. TCRdb took this table from immuneACCESS and kept in-frame rearrangements with V and J called. Such tables lack part of the clones; where checked against another copy, unresolved V genes explain under half of the gap, and the rest is unexplained. The sample contains approximately 300,000 clones, about 82% of them found a single time. The leading ten clones occupy under 2.5% of the sample. The sample's treatment or condition label, in plain terms: approximately 18 received Ad26.COV2.S at low or high dose, single or two shots; roughly five received placebo; per-sample allocation not given. For vaccine and placebo recipients, the sequenced repertoires came from samples collected on day 63 after the first injection.

The sequences come from peripheral blood, collected in a trial of Ad26.COV2.S vaccine versus placebo. These receptor sequences come from a person between 18 and 60 years old who received the Ad26.COV2.S COVID-19 vaccine or a placebo.

V usage is TRBV7-8 and J usage is TRBJ1-4, with a tentative D call TRBD1 (5 bases). CDR3 length equals 15 residues. V dropped 1 base and J dropped 3 bases, with 9 bases sitting between them. Germline V gene lookup returns CDR1 SGHVS and CDR2 FQNEAQ. The DNA for the CDR3 is TGTGCCAGCAGCTTAGGGAGGGGTCCTAATGAAAAACTGTTTTTT. This gives the protein CASSLGRGPNEKLFF.

This clone was seen a single time. The chain recombines TRBV6-2 or TRBV6-3 with TRBJ1-5; 7 bases fit TRBD1. V gave up 0 bases and J gave up 1 base; unmatched junction bases: 9. The CDR3 runs 18 residues. Germline assignment: CDR1 MNHEY and CDR2 SVGEGT. The CDR3, as DNA: TGTGCCAGCAGTTACTCAACAGGGGCCCCTTACAGCAATCAGCCCCAGCATTTT. Its translation: CASSYSTGAPYSNQPQHF.

The J gene is TRBJ1-3, the V gene TRBV4-2; weak D call: TRBD1 (6 bases). Looked up from germline, CDR1 is LGHNA and CDR2 is YNFKEQ. This CDR3 is 16 amino acids long. Trimming removed 4 bases at V and 1 base at J, with 14 bases between. The chain's CDR3 is CASSRGGPVSGNTIYF. The CDR3 region has the DNA TGTGCCAGCAGCCGGGGGGGCCCTGTATCTGGAAACACCATATATTTT.

The sample holds one count of this clone. The chain links TRBV7-2 to TRBJ2-7; D gene unclear. This CDR3 spans 15 amino acids. The V end lost 1 base, the J end lost 0 bases, and 10 bases lay between the germline ends. Germline loops: CDR1 SGHTA, CDR2 FQGNSA. The chain's CDR3 is CASSLVWGSSYEQYF. For the CDR3, the DNA is TGTGCCAGCAGCTTAGTCTGGGGTAGCTCCTACGAGCAGTACTTC.

Turning to this clone: An end of the junction differs from the germline gene, which may be a read error. The genes are TRBV2 and TRBJ2-5; perhaps TRBD1 as D (5 bases). This CDR3 has 12 amino acids. Looked up from germline, CDR1 is SNHLY and CDR2 is FYNNEI. The CDR3 spells CAGRVVGETQYF. The CDR3 nucleotides read TGTGCCGGCAGGGTGGTTGGAGAGACCCAGTACTTC.

This chain uses TRBV7-9 with TRBJ2-7; D is undetermined. This CDR3 spans 16 amino acids. V dropped 0 bases and J dropped 1 base, with 13 bases sitting between them. Per the germline V gene, CDR1 is SEHNR and CDR2 is FQNEAQ (reference sequence). The CDR3 DNA sequence: TGTGCCAGCAGCTTAGCGTCGTCCGGTTTATCCTACGAGCAGTACTTC. Translating gives CASSLASSGLSYEQYF.

V gene TRBV10-3 combines with J gene TRBJ2-7, with D maybe TRBD1 (7 bases). The V end was cut by 4 bases, the J end by 0 bases, with 10 bases between. The CDR3 is made up of 14 amino acids. The germline gives CDR1 ENHRY, CDR2 SYGVKD. The CDR3 reads CAISVQGGSYEQYF. The DNA of the CDR3 is TGTGCCATCAGTGTGCAGGGGGGCTCCTACGAGCAGTACTTC.

The chain recombines TRBV18 with TRBJ1-5; perhaps TRBD1 as D (6 bases). Trimming removed 6 bases from V and 7 bases from J, with 19 bases in between. The CDR3 has 15 residues. Germline CDR1 KGHSH, CDR2 LQKENI. CDR3 protein: CASSSSTGAHQPQHF. The CDR3 nucleotides read TGTGCCAGCTCGTCCTCGACAGGAGCGCACCAGCCCCAGCATTTT.

The genes are TRBV9 and TRBJ1-2; TRBD1 matches at 8 bases. In germline, CDR1 is SGDLS, CDR2 YYNGEE. This CDR3 is built from 11 residues. V lost 4 bases to trimming and J lost 10 bases; unmatched junction nucleotides: 3. The CDR3 bases are TGTGCCAGCAGCCAGGACAGGGCCTACACCTTC. It is translated as CASSQDRAYTF.

The count of this clone is one. Other DNA sequences of this sample code for an identical CDR3. V is TRBV11-3 and J is TRBJ2-5; D unclear. V lost 5 bases and J 4 bases, leaving 5 bases between the germline ends. The CDR3 runs 11 residues. The germline CDR1 and CDR2 sequences are SGHNT and YENEEA. The CDR3 DNA reads TGTGCCAGCAGCCTGGTAGAGACCCAGTACTTC. This codes for CASSLVETQYF.

The rearrangement links TRBV11-3 to TRBJ2-2; D ambiguous. Germline CDR1 is SGHNT and CDR2 is YENEEA. Trimming left V 1 base short and J 1 base short, with 4 bases between. CDR3 size: 14 residues. CDR3 in DNA: TGTGCCAGCAGCTTAGTCAGGAACACCGGGGAGCTGTTTTTT. Protein: CASSLVRNTGELFF.

The chain recombines TRBV27 with TRBJ1-2; 10 nucleotides match TRBD1. This CDR3 has 17 residues. J gave up 3 bases and V 8 bases, and 15 bases lay outside the gene matches. Germline CDR1 is MNHEY and CDR2 is SMNVEV (reference sequence). The CDR3 here is CASGPRGQGVPHYGYTF. CDR3 in DNA: TGTGCCAGCGGTCCCCGTGGACAGGGGGTTCCCCACTATGGCTACACCTTC.